This is a list of T cell receptor beta chains from one sample in a study of T-cell memory formation after mild COVID-19. Using its own MiXCR run on the 5' RACE reads, TCRdb lists one record per CDR3 protein. The data contain around 340,000 distinct CDR3 sequences, 21% of them seen just once; the ten biggest clones take up under 15%. The sequencing input was PBMCs or a T cell subset sorted from them (not recorded which). The receptors originated from an adult woman who had mild COVID-19 (a few samples of this study predate the infection). Cell type and time point are not known. The CDR3 runs from the conserved cysteine through the conserved F or W. D genes are given only for firm matches. Clone size is not always given. Where it is, it says once, few, many or a class for expanded clones.

D gene: .
J gene: TRBJ2-5
clone size: many
V gene: TRBV7-9
CDR3 DNA: TGTGCCAGCAGATCCATCTACACACGACGAGAGACCCAGTACTTC
CDR3 protein: CASRSIYTRRETQYF

D gene: TRBD1
J gene: TRBJ1-2
clone size: .
V gene: TRBV6-5
CDR3 DNA: TGTGCCAGCAGTTACCGGGGAAATGGACAGGGAGACTATGGCTACACCTTC
CDR3 protein: CASSYRGNGQGDYGYTF

D gene: .
J gene: TRBJ2-3
clone size: few
V gene: TRBV20-1
CDR3 DNA: TGCAGTGCCACGACAGCGACTCGAGATACGCAGTATTTT
CDR3 protein: CSATTATRDTQYF

D gene: .
J gene: TRBJ2-1
clone size: few
V gene: TRBV29-1
CDR3 DNA: TGCAGCGTTGGACTACGAATCCAAGGTGAGCAGTTCTTC
CDR3 protein: CSVGLRIQGEQFF

D gene: .
J gene: TRBJ1-3
clone size: few
V gene: TRBV6-6
CDR3 DNA: TGTGCCAGCAATACAGAACAAGGGGGCTCTGGAAACACCATATATTTT
CDR3 protein: CASNTEQGGSGNTIYF

D gene: .
J gene: TRBJ1-1
clone size: .
V gene: TRBV24-1
CDR3 DNA: TGTGCCACCAGTGTCTATGAAGCTTTCTTT
CDR3 protein: CATSVYEAFF

D gene: TRBD2
J gene: TRBJ2-5
clone size: .
V gene: TRBV5-1
CDR3 DNA: TGCGCCAGCAGCTTTAGCGGGAGGGCCCTCAGAGAGACCCAGTACTTC
CDR3 protein: CASSFSGRALRETQYF

D gene: .
J gene: TRBJ2-7
clone size: .
V gene: TRBV7-9
CDR3 DNA: TGTGCCAGCAGCTTGGAATCAGTGGCGAGGTACGAGCAGTACTTC
CDR3 protein: CASSLESVARYEQYF

D gene: .
J gene: TRBJ1-2
clone size: .
V gene: TRBV3-1
CDR3 DNA: TGTGCCAGCAGCCCCGGACAGTATGGCTACACCTTC
CDR3 protein: CASSPGQYGYTF

D gene: .
J gene: TRBJ2-1
clone size: few
V gene: TRBV12-3/TRBV12-4
CDR3 DNA: TGTGCCAGCACCCTAAGGGGGGGCAGTGTTAATGAGCAGTTCTTC
CDR3 protein: CASTLRGGSVNEQFF

D gene: .
J gene: TRBJ1-5
clone size: few
V gene: TRBV12-3/TRBV12-4
CDR3 DNA: TGTGCCAGCAGCCCATCCTCTGGTGGGGGGAGTCAGCCCCAGCATTTT
CDR3 protein: CASSPSSGGGSQPQHF

D gene: TRBD1
J gene: TRBJ2-5
clone size: .
V gene: TRBV7-9
CDR3 DNA: TGTGCCAGCAGCTTGGACAGGGGTGGGGAGACCCAGTACTTC
CDR3 protein: CASSLDRGGETQYF

D gene: TRBD2
J gene: TRBJ2-1
clone size: .
V gene: TRBV5-1
CDR3 DNA: TGCGCCAGCAGCCCAACTAGCGGGAGCTATGAGCAGTTCTTC
CDR3 protein: CASSPTSGSYEQFF

D gene: .
J gene: TRBJ1-2
clone size: few
V gene: TRBV5-8
CDR3 DNA: TGTGCCAGCAGCCGTCACGAGTTCCTTAACTATGGCTACACCTTC
CDR3 protein: CASSRHEFLNYGYTF